These T cell receptor beta chains were read from a single sample in a study of CD8 T cells in Susac syndrome. One entry per CDR3 protein, called by TCRdb with MiXCR from the immunoSEQ multiplex PCR reads. The sample has around 300,000 distinct CDR3 sequences, roughly 85% seen once. Material for sequencing was CD8+ T cells from PBMCs. These receptors were taken from a human donor with multiple sclerosis. CDR3s include the opening cysteine and the closing phenylalanine or tryptophan.

TRBV5-6	TRBJ2-1	CASSCRDCESSYNEQFF
TRBV5-8	TRBJ1-2	CASSLAWAMNYGYTF
TRBV7-9	TRBJ1-4	CASSLGLGNEKLFF
TRBV3-1	TRBJ2-2	CASSQVPEGGTGELFF
TRBV19	TRBJ2-2	CASSIDEQLPNTGELFF
TRBV28	TRBJ2-7	CASSLAQGSVEQYF
TRBV30	TRBJ2-2	CACPSHTGELFF
TRBV25-1	TRBJ1-1	CASTGGPEAFF
TRBV6-5	TRBJ1-1	CASSYSAGGGTEAFF
TRBV7-9	TRBJ1-2	CASSLAPGSGYTF
TRBV6-5	TRBJ2-2	CASSFPAGEGWAGELFF
TRBV28	TRBJ2-7	CASIISGSSYEQYF
TRBV21-1	TRBJ1-5	CASSKERRNQPQHF
TRBV12-2	TRBJ2-4	CASRFRWCMVAKNIQYF
TRBV19	TRBJ2-1	CASSTWNEQFF
TRBV27	TRBJ1-1	CASSLFRYRNTEAFF
TRBV7-2	TRBJ2-1	CASSPQDYYNEQFF
TRBV21-1	TRBJ2-5	CASGGSATSGRETQYF
TRBV15	TRBJ2-4	CATSRKQGAHTAKNIQYF
TRBV28	TRBJ2-3	CASSFRRLADTQYF
TRBV6-5	TRBJ2-7	CASSYSSSGRQQYF
TRBV28	TRBJ2-7	CASTPVGDPYEQYF
TRBV7-6	TRBJ2-5	CASTLVGAQYF
TRBV27	TRBJ2-3	CASTPSGGYTDTQYF
TRBV7-6	TRBJ1-1	CASSLDTKNTEAFF
TRBV7-9	TRBJ2-2	CATKGAVNTGELFF
TRBV7-8	TRBJ2-7	CASSSRRTSAYEQYF
TRBV9	TRBJ2-3	CASSAGTSGRDTQYF
TRBV7-7	TRBJ2-7	CASAAGTGGSYEQYF
TRBV7-6	TRBJ2-7	CASSITPEGDEQYF
TRBV13	TRBJ2-7	CASSLFTGQSYEQYF
TRBV4-3	TRBJ2-1	CASSQGGRHNEQFF
TRBV12-3/TRBV12-4	TRBJ2-5	CASSSLDREAETQYF
TRBV24-1	TRBJ2-2	CATSIRDSANTGELFF
TRBV28	TRBJ2-7	CATEQGEVYEQYF
TRBV27	TRBJ1-5	CASSSLSARQPQHF
TRBV20-1	TRBJ2-7	CSAPLAGQVYEQYF
TRBV24-1	TRBJ2-4	CATRQGEEGGKNIQYF
TRBV2	TRBJ1-1	CASGGWTEAFF
TRBV10-3	TRBJ2-3	CAISEPGTSGDTQYF
TRBV21-1	TRBJ2-5	CASSTLASGRETQYF
TRBV7-2	TRBJ2-7	CASSRTSGSSYEQYF
TRBV19	TRBJ2-7	CASAAGVWDEQYF
TRBV13	TRBJ2-5	CASSLRVAGPQETQYF
TRBV10-3	TRBJ2-7	CATSLVSYEQYF
TRBV7-9	TRBJ2-1	CASSLVTGLAGEQFF
TRBV10-1	TRBJ1-3	CASSGTEFNSGNTIYF
TRBV12-3/TRBV12-4	TRBJ2-5	CASRNGLQETQYF
TRBV4-3	TRBJ2-1	CASSNPGNEQFF
TRBV14	TRBJ1-1	CASSQDGKGLMNTEAFF
TRBV4-3	TRBJ2-7	CASSTGTDYEQYF
TRBV29-1	TRBJ2-5	CSVSKTGTQETQYF
TRBV24-1	TRBJ2-7	CATSDRGTSGDEQYF
TRBV27	TRBJ1-4	CASHGSGSSNEKLFF
TRBV7-9	TRBJ1-1	CASSLVVGSNTEAFF